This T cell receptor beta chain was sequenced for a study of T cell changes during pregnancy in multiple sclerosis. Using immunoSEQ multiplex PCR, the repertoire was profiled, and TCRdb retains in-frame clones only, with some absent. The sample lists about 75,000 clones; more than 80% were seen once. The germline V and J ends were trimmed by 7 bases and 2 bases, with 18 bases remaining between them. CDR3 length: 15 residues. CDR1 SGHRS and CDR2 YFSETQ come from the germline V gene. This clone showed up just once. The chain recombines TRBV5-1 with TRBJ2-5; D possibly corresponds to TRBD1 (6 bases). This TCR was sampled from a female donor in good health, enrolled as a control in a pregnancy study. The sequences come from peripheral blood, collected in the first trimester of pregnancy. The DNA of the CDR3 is TGCGCCAGCGGACAGTCGGGACGGAATCAAGAGACCCAGTACTTC. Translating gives CASGQSGRNQETQYF.